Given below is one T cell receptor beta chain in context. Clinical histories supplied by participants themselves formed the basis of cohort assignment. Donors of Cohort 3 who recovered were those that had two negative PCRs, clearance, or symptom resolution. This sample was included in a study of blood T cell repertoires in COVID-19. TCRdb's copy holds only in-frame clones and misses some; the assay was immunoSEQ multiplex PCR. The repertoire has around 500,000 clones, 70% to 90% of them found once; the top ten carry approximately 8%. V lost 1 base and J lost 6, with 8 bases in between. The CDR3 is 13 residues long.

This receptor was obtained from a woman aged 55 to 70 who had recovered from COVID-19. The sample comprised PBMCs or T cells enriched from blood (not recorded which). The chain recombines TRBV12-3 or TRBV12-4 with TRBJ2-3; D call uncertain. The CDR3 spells CASSLVPGDTQYF. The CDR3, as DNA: TGTGCCAGCAGTTTAGTCCCGGGTGATACGCAGTATTTT.